This TCR beta chain was sequenced for a study of T cells after yellow fever vaccination. Across the whole study: Preparation of the low-cell-number fractions used SMART-Seq v4 Ultra Low Input.

Whole-study results and caveats: Just a small share of clonotypes turned up in the CD4 compartment as well as the CD8 compartment.

The CDR3 runs to 14 residues. Trimming removed 1 base from V and 3 bases from J, with 8 bases in between. Germline V gene lookup returns CDR1 SGHDT and CDR2 YYEEEE. With respect to this clonotype: The target antigen is unknown.

UMIs and a universal primer site were added when TCR cDNA was made by 5'RACE template switching. TCRdb independently ran MiXCR on the 5' RACE reads; one entry per CDR3 protein. Of hundreds of thousands of distinct CDR3 sequences listed, roughly 12% were seen once; the top ten hold 15%. This specimen was PBMCs, taken on the day of the yellow fever booster vaccination. The receptor was derived from a man younger than 45 who received the YFV17D yellow fever vaccine. The rearrangement joins TRBV5-6 to TRBJ2-4, with D unclear. CDR3 bases: TGTGCCAGCAGCTTGTTAGCTTTCAAAAACATTCAGTACTTC. Amino acid sequence: CASSLLAFKNIQYF.